Below are 29 T cell receptor beta chains sequenced from a single sample in a study of T cells after yellow fever vaccination. MiXCR, applied by TCRdb to the 5' RACE reads, yields one record per CDR3 protein. This table holds about 550,000 distinct CDR3 sequences, under 25% found once. This specimen was PBMCs, taken 15 days after the yellow fever booster vaccination. Every receptor here comes from a young man who received the YFV17D yellow fever vaccine.

This clonotype occurred a few times. This rearrangement joins TRBV29-1 to TRBJ2-1; TRBD2 might be the D (5 bases). This CDR3 has 13 residues. Germline V lookup: CDR1 SQVTM, CDR2 ANQGSEA. V lost 6 bases and J 9 bases, leaving 18 bases between the germline ends. CDR3 region: CSVAVDAGGEQFF. In DNA, the CDR3 is TGCAGCGTGGCGGTGGACGCAGGAGGTGAGCAGTTCTTC.

The chain uses TRBV7-2 and TRBJ1-5; D perhaps matches TRBD1 (5 bases). Germline V lookup: CDR1 SGHTA, CDR2 FQGNSA. V dropped 0 bases and J dropped 0 bases, with 12 bases sitting between them. The CDR3 is 17 amino acids. The CDR3 spells CASSLARGPYSNQPQHF. The CDR3 coding sequence is TGTGCCAGCAGCTTAGCGAGGGGACCTTATAGCAATCAGCCCCAGCATTTT. Complete variable domain (other parts from reference TRBV7-2 and TRBJ1-5): GAGVSQSPSNKVTEKGKDVELRCDPISGHTALYWYRQSLGQGLEFLIYFQGNSAPDKSGLPSDRFSAERTGGSVSTLTIQRTQQEDSAVYLCASSLARGPYSNQPQHFGDGTRLSIL.

This clonotype was picked up a small number of times. The V and J genes are TRBV7-6 and TRBJ2-1; possible D gene TRBD2, 7 bases. Germline V gene lookup returns CDR1 SGHVS and CDR2 FNYEAQ. CDR3 size: 17 residues. Deletions cut 1 base from V and 2 bases from J, with 15 bases between. CDR3 sequence (DNA): TGTGCCAGCAGCTTAGGGTGGGGGGGGCAGACCTACAATGAGCAGTTCTTC. Translation: CASSLGWGGQTYNEQFF.

J is TRBJ2-1 and V is TRBV24-1; 14 bases line up with TRBD2. V was clipped by 5 bases and J by 7 bases; unmatched bases: 12. Germline CDR1 reads KGHDR; CDR2 reads SFDVKD. The CDR3 sequence is 18 residues long. The CDR3 protein is CATSAGTRLAGGRNEQFF. The CDR3 region has the DNA TGTGCCACCAGTGCCGGGACGAGACTAGCGGGAGGGCGAAATGAGCAGTTCTTC.

This clonotype has only a few counts. V is TRBV15 and J is TRBJ2-1, with a tentative D call TRBD2 (6 bases). The ends were cut back, 2 bases at V and 8 bases at J, with 16 bases in the middle. CDR3 length: 15 residues. In germline, CDR1 is LNHNV, CDR2 YYDKDF (reference sequence). The CDR3 loop is CATSRRRLVSDEQFF. CDR3 DNA: TGTGCCACCAGCAGAAGGAGACTAGTTTCCGATGAGCAGTTCTTC.

This chain connects TRBV15 to TRBJ1-6; TRBD1 agrees at 8 bases. Germline V gives CDR1 LNHNV, CDR2 YYDKDF (reference sequence). This CDR3 has 16 amino acids. The V and J ends lost 0 bases and 7 bases, in that order; junction bases with no gene match: 5. CDR3 amino acids: CATSRERTGRNSPLHF. Written as DNA, the CDR3 is TGTGCCACCAGCAGAGAACGGACAGGGAGGAATTCACCCCTCCACTTT.

This clonotype appeared a few times. J is TRBJ2-5 and V is TRBV20-1; TRBD2 aligns across 8 bases. Germline values: CDR1 DFQATT, CDR2 SNEGSKA (reference sequence). J gave up 5 bases and V 3 bases, and 8 bases lay outside the gene matches. The CDR3 spans 14 residues. The CDR3 bases are TGCAGTGCTAGCCCCGACAGCGGGAGTGAGACCCAGTACTTC. Amino acids: CSASPDSGSETQYF.

The rearrangement joins TRBV7-2 to TRBJ1-4; D is unclear. The CDR3 is made up of 15 amino acids. Trimming left V 3 bases short and J 4 bases short, with 12 bases between. Germline V gene sequence: CDR1 SGHTA, CDR2 FQGNSA. The CDR3 nucleotides are TGTGCCAGCAGCTTCCGGACGGGCCTTAATGAAAAACTGTTTTTT. Translated: CASSFRTGLNEKLFF. Together with reference TRBV7-2 and TRBJ1-4, the CDR3 gives the full variable domain: GAGVSQSPSNKVTEKGKDVELRCDPISGHTALYWYRQSLGQGLEFLIYFQGNSAPDKSGLPSDRFSAERTGGSVSTLTIQRTQQEDSAVYLCASSFRTGLNEKLFFGSGTQLSVL.

This sequence joins TRBV9 and TRBJ2-5; maybe TRBD2 (6 bases). The germline CDR1 and CDR2 sequences are SGDLS and YYNGEE. CDR3 length equals 17 residues. Trimming shortened V by 4 bases and J by 1 base, and 20 bases separated the two germline ends. CDR3 amino acids: CASSSGGAPRVQETQYF. The CDR3 DNA is TGTGCCAGCAGCTCCGGCGGGGCCCCGAGAGTCCAAGAGACCCAGTACTTC.

The chain combines TRBV7-2 with TRBJ2-1, with 12 bases lining up with TRBD2. Germline lookup yields CDR1 SGHTA and CDR2 FQGNSA. CDR3 size: 14 residues. Unmatched junction bases numbered 8, after V lost 5 bases and J lost 12 bases. This CDR3 is CASSPTLAGGVQFF. DNA for the CDR3: TGTGCCAGCAGCCCTACTCTAGCGGGAGGGGTGCAGTTCTTC.

This clonotype turned up a few times. The V and J genes are TRBV7-9 and TRBJ2-3, with 11 bases aligning to TRBD2. The junction had 9 bases not matched to a gene; V was cut back by 5 bases and J by 8 bases. The germline V gene has CDR1 SEHNR and CDR2 FQNEAQ (reference sequence). The CDR3 sequence is 15 residues long. This CDR3 reads CASSITSGRATTQYF. The CDR3 DNA is TGTGCCAGCAGCATAACTAGCGGGAGAGCTACTACGCAGTATTTT.

In this sample, this clonotype turned up a few times. This rearrangement joins TRBV6-2 or TRBV6-3 to TRBJ2-1; D not certain. V lost 4 bases and J lost 1, with 17 bases in between. The germline V gene encodes CDR1 MNHEY and CDR2 SVGEGT. The CDR3 length is 17 residues. The CDR3 loop is CASSLRRSHLSYNEQFF. CDR3 DNA: TGTGCCAGCAGTTTACGACGGAGCCATCTTTCCTACAATGAGCAGTTCTTC.

The chain carries TRBV24-1 and TRBJ1-2; D is uncertain. CDR1 and CDR2 from the germline V gene are KGHDR and SFDVKD. The CDR3 has 13 amino acids. V dropped 3 bases and J dropped 2 bases, with 6 bases sitting between them. CDR3 DNA: TGTGCCACCAGTGATAAACGGAACTATGGCTACACCTTC. This sequence encodes CATSDKRNYGYTF.

This chain links TRBV4-3 with TRBJ1-4; D not certain. V lost 0 bases, J lost 0 bases, and 5 bases lay in between. The CDR3 totals 15 residues. Germline lookup yields CDR1 LGHNA and CDR2 YSLEER. The CDR3 nucleotides read TGCGCCAGCAGCCAAGAGACGGCAACTAATGAAAAACTGTTTTTT. Protein sequence: CASSQETATNEKLFF.

This clonotype turned up a few times. The chain employs TRBV12-3 or TRBV12-4 and TRBJ2-1; no definite D call. V gave up 7 bases and J gave up 7 bases, with 20 bases separating them. The CDR3 spans 15 residues. For the CDR3, the DNA is TGTGCCAGCAATCCTCGGACCTCTTTTAGGAATGAGCAGTTCTTC. Its translation: CASNPRTSFRNEQFF.

This clonotype has more than one count but fewer than ten. V and J are TRBV24-1 and TRBJ2-1; the match to TRBD2 covers 12 bases. Germline V CDR1 and CDR2: KGHDR, SFDVKD. V trimming: 9 bases; J trimming: 7 bases; junction bases outside the gene matches: 3. The CDR3 spans 13 residues. The CDR3 region is CATSGLAGNEQFF. The CDR3 coding sequence is TGTGCCACCTCCGGACTAGCGGGAAATGAGCAGTTCTTC.

V and J are TRBV20-1 and TRBJ1-6; the D is unclear. Germline CDR1 DFQATT, CDR2 SNEGSKA (reference sequence). This CDR3 is 15 amino acids long. V lost 0 bases and J lost 7, with 13 bases in between. CDR3 nucleotide sequence: TGCAGTGCTAGAGATCACTGGAGACCGAATTCACCCCTCCACTTT. Protein sequence: CSARDHWRPNSPLHF.

The rearrangement joins TRBV6-5 to TRBJ2-2; no definite D call. The CDR3 is made up of 13 amino acids. Germline V gene sequence: CDR1 MNHEY, CDR2 SVGAGI. V lost 1 base and J 8 bases, leaving 8 bases between the germline ends. CDR3 loop: CASSYWADGELFF. As DNA, the CDR3 is TGTGCCAGCAGTTACTGGGCGGATGGGGAGCTGTTTTTT.

This clonotype was picked up a small number of times. The V and J genes are TRBV29-1 and TRBJ1-2; D gene uncertain. The germline V gene has CDR1 SQVTM and CDR2 ANQGSEA. With 4 bases removed from V and 8 bases from J, the gap between germline ends came to 11 bases. The CDR3 has 11 amino acids. DNA of the CDR3: TGCAGCGTTGTTAGGGCTGGAGGCTACACCTTC. Its protein is CSVVRAGGYTF.

This clonotype was seen a few times. The chain links TRBV6-5 to TRBJ2-2; D could derive from TRBD1 or TRBD2 (6 bases each). The CDR3 runs 14 residues. The V end was cut by 0 bases, the J end by 6 bases, with 8 bases between. Germline loops: CDR1 MNHEY, CDR2 SVGAGI. CDR3 in DNA: TGTGCCAGCAGTTACTCGGAGGGGGCCGGGGAGCTGTTTTTT. Its protein is CASSYSEGAGELFF.

This clonotype was picked up many times. The chain employs TRBV6-6 and TRBJ2-1; D perhaps matches TRBD2 (7 bases). Germline CDR1 and CDR2: MNHNY and SVGAGI (reference sequence). This CDR3 contains 11 residues. The germline V and J ends were trimmed by 8 bases and 11 bases, with 13 bases remaining between them. The CDR3 DNA sequence: TGTGCCAGCGGGGGGGACATGAAGCAGTTCTTC. Protein sequence: CASGGDMKQFF.

The rearrangement links TRBV4-3 to TRBJ2-2; D could derive from TRBD1 or TRBD2 (5 bases each). CDR3 length equals 14 residues. Trimming left V 0 bases short and J 7 bases short, with 9 bases between. Germline CDR1 reads LGHNA; CDR2 reads YSLEER. The CDR3 nucleotides read TGCGCCAGCAGCCAAGACTGGGGGATCGGGGAGCTGTTTTTT. Protein sequence: CASSQDWGIGELFF.

The V gene is TRBV7-2, the J gene TRBJ2-7; no definite D call. The CDR3 is 14 residues long. Germline V CDR1 and CDR2: SGHTA, FQGNSA. With 2 bases removed from V and 7 bases from J, the gap between germline ends came to 15 bases. The CDR3 region is CASSLSPTLREQYF. CDR3 nucleotide sequence: TGTGCCAGCAGCTTATCACCGACCCTTCGGGAGCAGTACTTC.

This clonotype was detected only a few times. The rearrangement links TRBV20-1 to TRBJ1-1, with D possibly being TRBD1 (5 bases). Between the trimmed V and J ends, which lost 5 bases and 11 bases, there was a span of 18 bases. The CDR3 covers 12 residues. Germline V gene sequence: CDR1 DFQATT, CDR2 SNEGSKA (reference sequence). CDR3 protein: CSAGSGDLLAFF. In nucleotides, the CDR3 is TGCAGTGCTGGCTCCGGGGACTTACTGGCTTTCTTT.

This clonotype was recorded a few times. At one boundary the junction diverges from the germline segment, which might be a read error. V gene TRBV7-9 combines with J gene TRBJ2-5, with 11 bases fitting TRBD2. Per germline, CDR1 SEHNR and CDR2 FQNEAQ (reference sequence). The CDR3 length is 14 residues. The CDR3: CASSNVLGLAEGGF. The CDR3 DNA is TGTGCCAGCAGCAACGTCCTGGGACTAGCGGAAGGGGGCTTC.

The chain carries TRBV12-3 or TRBV12-4 and TRBJ2-3; tentative D call: TRBD2 (5 bases). The V gene lost 6 bases and the J gene lost 5 bases, with 18 bases spanning the gap. The CDR3 contains 15 residues. For the CDR3, the DNA is TGTGCCAGCAGCCCACGAAACGGCGCGGGAGATACGCAGTATTTT. Translated, it gives CASSPRNGAGDTQYF.

The chain combines TRBV5-1 with TRBJ2-3; 7 bases line up with TRBD2. Per germline, CDR1 SGHRS and CDR2 YFSETQ. The CDR3 sequence is 15 residues long. The trim removed 4 bases at V and 3 bases at J, leaving 8 bases unmatched. CDR3: CASSETGTTTDTQYF. In DNA, the CDR3 is TGCGCCAGCAGCGAAACCGGGACTACTACAGATACGCAGTATTTT.

As concerns this clonotype: Germline and junction disagree at one end, which may indicate a read error. The rearrangement uses TRBV7-7 and TRBJ2-1; 7 positions match TRBD1. CDR3 length: 16 residues. From germline, CDR1 is SSHAT and CDR2 FNYEAQ (reference sequence). Here the CDR3 reads CASSPPGKGAQGEQFF. CDR3 coding DNA: TGTGCTAGCAGCCCACCCGGGAAGGGGGCGCAGGGTGAGCAGTTCTTC.

J is TRBJ2-7 and V is TRBV6-5; no firm D call. V dropped 2 bases and J dropped 3 bases, with 11 bases sitting between them. Germline CDR1 MNHEY, CDR2 SVGAGI. The CDR3 is 14 amino acids. The CDR3 loop is CASSYVSPNYEQYF. The CDR3 DNA sequence: TGTGCCAGCAGTTACGTCTCACCAAACTACGAGCAGTACTTC.